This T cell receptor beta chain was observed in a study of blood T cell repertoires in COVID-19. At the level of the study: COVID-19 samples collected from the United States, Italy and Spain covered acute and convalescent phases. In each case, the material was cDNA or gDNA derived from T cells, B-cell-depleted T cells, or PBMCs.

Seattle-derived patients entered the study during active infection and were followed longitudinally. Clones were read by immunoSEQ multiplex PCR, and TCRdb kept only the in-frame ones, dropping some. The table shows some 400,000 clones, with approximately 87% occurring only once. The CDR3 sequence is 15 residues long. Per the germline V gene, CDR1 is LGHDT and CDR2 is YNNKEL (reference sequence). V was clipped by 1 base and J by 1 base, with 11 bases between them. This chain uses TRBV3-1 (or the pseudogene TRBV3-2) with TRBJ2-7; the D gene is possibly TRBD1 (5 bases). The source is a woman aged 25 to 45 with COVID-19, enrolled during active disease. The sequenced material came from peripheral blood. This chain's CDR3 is CASSQGGQGSYEQYF. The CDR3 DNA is TGTGCCAGCAGCCAAGGGGGCCAAGGGTCCTACGAGCAGTACTTC.